This T cell receptor (beta chain) emerged from a study of blood T cell repertoires in COVID-19. V shed 6 bases, J shed 7 bases, and the junction held 17 bases outside the gene matches. The CDR3 is made up of 16 amino acids. Germline values: CDR1 MNHEY, CDR2 SMNVEV (reference sequence). The method was immunoSEQ multiplex PCR; TCRdb's version includes in-frame clones alone and lacks a portion of them. The table includes 55,000 to 90,000 clones, approximately 90% detected once. This receptor was obtained from a human donor in a cohort sampled during active COVID-19. The sequencing sample was made of peripheral blood. J is TRBJ2-7 and V is TRBV27; 8 bases match TRBD2. The CDR3, as DNA: TGTGCCAGCAGCTCGCAAGGAGCGGGAGATTGGAATGAGCAGTACTTC. Encoded protein: CASSSQGAGDWNEQYF.